Sequencing of this T cell receptor (beta chain) was carried out in a study of blood T cell repertoires in COVID-19. The V and J ends lost 3 bases and 8 bases, in that order; junction bases with no gene match: 7. This CDR3 is 13 amino acids long. Germline V CDR1 and CDR2: GTSNPN, SVGIG (reference sequence). Here immunoSEQ multiplex PCR was the method, and the copy in TCRdb shows in-frame clones only, minus some. The sample records hundreds of thousands of clones, over 75% being singletons. The TCR was taken from a woman between 45 and 60 years old with active or convalescent COVID-19. The sample comprised peripheral blood. The J gene is TRBJ1-2, the V gene TRBV30, with 9 bases that match TRBD1. The CDR3 DNA sequence: TGTGCCTGGAGCCCGGACAGGGGCCGGGGCTACACCTTC. Translation: CAWSPDRGRGYTF. Supplemented by reference TRBV30 and TRBJ1-2, the full variable domain reads SQTIHQWPATLVQPVGSPLSLECTVEGTSNPNLYWYRQAAGRGLQLLFYSVGIGQISSEVPQNLSASRPQDRQFILSSKKLLLSDSGFYLCAWSPDRGRGYTFGSGTRLTVV.